This TCR beta chain was profiled in a study of blood T cells in healthy people across ages. Ranging in age from roughly 6 to 90, the donors were healthy Caucasian individuals from Russia. Samples each yielded at least 6 micrograms of total RNA. Overall study findings and caveats: Naive CD4+ cell counts and diversity both ran higher in long-lived than in aged donors.

The V gene's germline CDR1 is SGDLS and CDR2 YYNGEE. With 4 bases clipped from V and 3 bases from J, the junction kept 6 bases outside the gene matches. The CDR3 is 14 amino acids. Ten or more counts support this clonotype. As yet, its antigen is unknown. A second PCR of roughly 6 to 12 cycles used a sample-barcoded 5' primer and a J-beta primer mix. One entry per CDR3 protein, called by TCRdb with MiXCR from the 5' RACE reads. Among approximately 730,000 distinct CDR3 sequences listed, 40% to 45% were seen once. The sequencing input was blood. This TCR derives from a woman between 55 and 75 years old in good health. The chain uses TRBV9 and TRBJ2-7, with 8 positions matching TRBD1. Here the CDR3 DNA reads TGTGCCAGCAGCCCCGGGACAGGAGACTACGAGCAGTACTTC. Protein sequence: CASSPGTGDYEQYF.